The present T cell receptor (beta chain) was sequenced within a study of OX40 agonist ivuxolimab in advanced cancers. Overall study: The patients received agonistic anti-OX40 (CD134) antibody ivuxolimab. Patients received ivuxolimab, an intravenous treatment, every 2 weeks at 0.01 to 10 mg/kg. People in dose escalation had one of these cancers: hepatocellular carcinoma, melanoma, renal cell or head and neck cancer.

Per the germline V gene, CDR1 is SGHTA and CDR2 is FQGNSA. There are 14 residues in the CDR3. The V gene lost 1 base and the J gene lost 7 bases, with 13 bases spanning the gap. Generated by immunoSEQ multiplex PCR, the TCRdb table keeps only in-frame clones and is missing some. The sample carries roughly 50,000 clones, about 81% recorded once. This clone occurred a few times. Its antigen remains unknown. General study results and limits: Certain nonresponders likewise exhibited a low normalized T-cell clonal expansion.

The sequences come from CD4+ or CD8+ T cells sorted from blood, collected in a trial of the OX40 agonist ivuxolimab. This rearrangement joins TRBV7-2 to TRBJ1-2; D is ambiguous. This TCR was sampled from an adult with an advanced solid tumor such as melanoma, head and neck, liver or kidney cancer. The CDR3 coding sequence is TGTGCCAGCAGCTTAGAGGCTAGCAAGGTTGGCTACACCTTC. This translates into CASSLEASKVGYTF.